This T cell receptor (beta chain) is from a study of blood T cell repertoires in COVID-19. Study-level information: Acute and convalescent COVID-19 samples came from the United States, Italy and Spain. T cells, B-cell-depleted T cells, or PBMCs supplied cDNA or gDNA.

In germline, CDR1 is SGDLS, CDR2 YYNGEE. Trimming cost V 1 base and J 2 bases; bases outside gene matches: 9. This CDR3 is 17 amino acids long. Original methodology: Quantification of nucleated cells was approximated via reference gene primer amplification. Produced via immunoSEQ multiplex PCR; TCRdb's table is partial and in-frame only. The DNA gave D and trimming, while V, J and clone size come from that table. The table records around 180,000 clones, approximately 85% of them present only once. The chain recombines TRBV9 with TRBJ2-3, with TRBD2 matching over 8 bases. Sequences were obtained from peripheral blood. The TCR originated in a man aged 60 to 69 with acute or convalescent COVID-19. The CDR3 coding sequence is TGTGCCAGCAGCGTACAGGGAGGCGGGGGGCCCACAGATACGCAGTATTTT. Residues: CASSVQGGGGPTDTQYF.